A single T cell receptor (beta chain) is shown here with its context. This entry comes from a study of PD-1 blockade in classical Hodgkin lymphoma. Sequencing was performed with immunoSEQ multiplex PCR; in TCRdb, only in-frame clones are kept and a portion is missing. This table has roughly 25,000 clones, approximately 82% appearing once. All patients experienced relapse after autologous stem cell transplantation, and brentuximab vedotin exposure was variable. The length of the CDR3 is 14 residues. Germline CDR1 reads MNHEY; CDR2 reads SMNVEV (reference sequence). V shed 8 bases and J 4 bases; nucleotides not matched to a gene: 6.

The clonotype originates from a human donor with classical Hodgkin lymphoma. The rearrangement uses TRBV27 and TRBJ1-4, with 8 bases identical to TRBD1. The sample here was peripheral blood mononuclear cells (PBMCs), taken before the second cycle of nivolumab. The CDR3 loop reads CASGVDRGNEKLFF. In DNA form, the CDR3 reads TGTGCCAGCGGGGTTGACAGGGGTAATGAAAAACTGTTTTTT.